The present T cell receptor beta chain was sequenced within a study of beta chain features in type 1 diabetes. General study results and limits: Researchers report that Type 1 diabetes patients had moderately but significantly shorter TCRB CDR3s across all four CD4+ subsets.

A remark on this clone: Its target is not known.

About 120 mL of blood, on average, came from one heparinised draw per donor. V was cut by 2 bases and J by 7 bases, with 3 bases left in between. The CDR3 loop spans 11 amino acids. CDR1 and CDR2 from the germline V gene are SGHAT and FQNNGV. The entirety of the isolated RNA underwent reverse transcription, so expressed TCRB transcripts were sequenced. The table came from immunoSEQ multiplex PCR; TCRdb's copy has only in-frame clones and leaves some out. The sample contains hundreds of thousands of clones, about 15% of which appear only once. The chain is built from TRBV11-2 and TRBJ2-1, with unresolved D. The sample taken for sequencing was naive CD4+ T cells from blood. This TCR came from a man in his late teens or twenties with type 1 diabetes. CDR3 sequence: CASSLRNEQFF. The CDR3 DNA follows: TGTGCCAGCAGCTTACGGAATGAGCAGTTCTTC.